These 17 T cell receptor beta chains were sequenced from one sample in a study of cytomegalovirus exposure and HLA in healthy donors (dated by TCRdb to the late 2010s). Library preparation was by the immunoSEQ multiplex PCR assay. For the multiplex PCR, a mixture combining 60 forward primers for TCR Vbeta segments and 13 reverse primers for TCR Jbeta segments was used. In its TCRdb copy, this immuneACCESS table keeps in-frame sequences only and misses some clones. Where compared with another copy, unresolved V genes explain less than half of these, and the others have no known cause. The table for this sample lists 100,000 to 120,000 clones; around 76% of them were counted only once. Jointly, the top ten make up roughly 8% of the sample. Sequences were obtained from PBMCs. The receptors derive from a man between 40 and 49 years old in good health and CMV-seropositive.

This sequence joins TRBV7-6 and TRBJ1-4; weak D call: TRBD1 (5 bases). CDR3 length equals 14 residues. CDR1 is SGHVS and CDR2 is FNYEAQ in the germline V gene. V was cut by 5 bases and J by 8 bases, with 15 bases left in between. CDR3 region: CASSPGLPREKLFF. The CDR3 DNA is TGTGCCAGCAGCCCGGGACTGCCAAGGGAAAAACTGTTTTTT.

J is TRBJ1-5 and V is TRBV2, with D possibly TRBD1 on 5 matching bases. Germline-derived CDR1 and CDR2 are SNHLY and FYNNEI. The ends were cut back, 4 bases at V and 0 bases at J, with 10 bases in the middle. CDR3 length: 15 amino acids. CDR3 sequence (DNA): TGTGCCAGCAGTGCGGGGGGAAATAGCAATCAGCCCCAGCATTTT. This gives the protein CASSAGGNSNQPQHF. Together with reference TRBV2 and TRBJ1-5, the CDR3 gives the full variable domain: EPEVTQTPSHQVTQMGQEVILRCVPISNHLYFYWYRQILGQKVEFLVSFYNNEISEKSEIFDDQFSVERPDGSNFTLKIRSTKLEDSAMYFCASSAGGNSNQPQHFGDGTRLSIL.

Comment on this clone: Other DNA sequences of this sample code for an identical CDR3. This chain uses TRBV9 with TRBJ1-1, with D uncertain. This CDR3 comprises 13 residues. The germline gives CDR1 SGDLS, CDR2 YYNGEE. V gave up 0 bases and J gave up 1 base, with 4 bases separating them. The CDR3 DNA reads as TGTGCCAGCAGCGTAGCAGGGAACACTGAAGCTTTCTTT. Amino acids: CASSVAGNTEAFF.

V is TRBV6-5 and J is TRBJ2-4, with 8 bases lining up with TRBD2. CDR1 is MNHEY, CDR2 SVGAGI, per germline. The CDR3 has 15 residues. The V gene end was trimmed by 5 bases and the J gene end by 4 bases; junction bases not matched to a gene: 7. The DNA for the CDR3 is TGTGCCAGCAGTCGCGAGGAGCGGGGGAAAAACATTCAGTACTTC. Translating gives CASSREERGKNIQYF.

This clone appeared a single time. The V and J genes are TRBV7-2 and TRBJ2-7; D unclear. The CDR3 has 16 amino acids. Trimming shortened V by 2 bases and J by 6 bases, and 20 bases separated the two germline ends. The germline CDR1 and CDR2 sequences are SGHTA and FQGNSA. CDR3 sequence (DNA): TGTGCCAGCAGCTTAACCACCCCACAGATACAACGCGAGCAGTACTTC. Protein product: CASSLTTPQIQREQYF.

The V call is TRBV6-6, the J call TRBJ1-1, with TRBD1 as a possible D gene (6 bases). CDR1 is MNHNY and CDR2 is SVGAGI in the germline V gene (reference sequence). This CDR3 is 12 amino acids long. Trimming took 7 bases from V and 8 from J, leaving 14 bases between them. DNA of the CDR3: TGTGCCAGCAAAACGGGACAAGGAGAAGCTTTCTTT. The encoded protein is CASKTGQGEAFF.

This CDR3 reads CASSLAGTRGETQYF. DNA for the CDR3: TGTGCCAGCAGTTTGGCCGGGACTAGGGGAGAGACCCAGTACTTC. The genes are TRBV27 and TRBJ2-5; TRBD2 aligns across 8 bases. After removal of 3 bases from V and 4 bases from J, the junction contained 7 bases not matched to a gene. The CDR3 is 15 amino acids. The V gene's germline CDR1 is MNHEY and CDR2 SMNVEV (reference sequence).

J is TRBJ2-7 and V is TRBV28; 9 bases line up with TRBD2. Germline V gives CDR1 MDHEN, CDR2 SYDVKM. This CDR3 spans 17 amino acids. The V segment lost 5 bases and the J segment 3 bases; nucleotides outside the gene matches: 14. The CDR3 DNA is TGTGCCAGCAGTCCTCTTCGATTTAGCGGGAGCTACTACGAGCAGTACTTC. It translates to CASSPLRFSGSYYEQYF.

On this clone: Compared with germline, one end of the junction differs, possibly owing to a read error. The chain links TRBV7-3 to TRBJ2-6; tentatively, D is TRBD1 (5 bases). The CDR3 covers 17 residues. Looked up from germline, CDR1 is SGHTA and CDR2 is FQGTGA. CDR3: CASSLTLEATGANGLTF. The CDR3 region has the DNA TGTGCCAGCAGCTTAACGCTAGAAGCAACTGGGGCCAACGGCCTGACTTTC. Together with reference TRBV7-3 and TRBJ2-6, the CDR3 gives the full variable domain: GAGVSQTPSNKVTEKGKYVELRCDPISGHTALYWYRQSLGQGPEFLIYFQGTGAADDSGLPNDRFFAVRPEGSVSTLKIQRTERGDSAVYLCASSLTLEATGANGLTFGAGSRLTVL.

This CDR3 is CASRPGTGGNTIYF. DNA for the CDR3: TGTGCCAGTAGGCCCGGGACAGGAGGAAACACCATATATTTT. The chain couples TRBV19 to TRBJ1-3; 8 bases agree with TRBD1. J gave up 4 bases and V 6 bases, and 5 bases lay outside the gene matches. CDR3 length equals 14 residues. Germline V gives CDR1 LNHDA, CDR2 SQIVND (reference sequence).

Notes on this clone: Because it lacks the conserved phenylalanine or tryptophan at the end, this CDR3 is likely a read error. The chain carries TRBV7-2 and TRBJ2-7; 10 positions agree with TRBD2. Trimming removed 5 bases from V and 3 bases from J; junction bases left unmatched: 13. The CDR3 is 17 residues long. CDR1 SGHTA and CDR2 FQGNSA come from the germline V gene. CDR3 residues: CASSPRGASGSFYEQYL. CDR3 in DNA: TGTGCCAGCAGCCCCCGCGGGGCTAGCGGGAGTTTCTACGAGCAGTACCTC.

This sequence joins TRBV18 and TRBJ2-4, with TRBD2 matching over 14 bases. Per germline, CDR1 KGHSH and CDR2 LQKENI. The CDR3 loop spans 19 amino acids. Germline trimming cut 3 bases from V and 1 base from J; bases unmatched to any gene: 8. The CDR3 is CASSPRTSGRREAKNIQYF. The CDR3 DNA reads TGTGCCAGCTCACCGCGGACTAGCGGGAGGAGAGAGGCCAAAAACATTCAGTACTTC.

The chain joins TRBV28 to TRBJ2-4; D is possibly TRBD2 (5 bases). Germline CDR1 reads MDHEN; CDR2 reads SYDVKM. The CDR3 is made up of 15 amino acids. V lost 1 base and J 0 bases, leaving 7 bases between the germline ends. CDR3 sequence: CASSLSGLAKNIQYF. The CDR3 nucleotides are TGTGCCAGCAGTTTATCGGGGTTAGCCAAAAACATTCAGTACTTC.

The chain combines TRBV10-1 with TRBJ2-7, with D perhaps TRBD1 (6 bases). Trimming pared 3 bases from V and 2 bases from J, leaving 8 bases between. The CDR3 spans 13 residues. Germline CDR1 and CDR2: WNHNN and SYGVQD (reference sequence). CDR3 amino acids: CASSESGAYEQYF. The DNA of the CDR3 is TGCGCCAGCAGTGAATCAGGGGCCTACGAGCAGTACTTC.

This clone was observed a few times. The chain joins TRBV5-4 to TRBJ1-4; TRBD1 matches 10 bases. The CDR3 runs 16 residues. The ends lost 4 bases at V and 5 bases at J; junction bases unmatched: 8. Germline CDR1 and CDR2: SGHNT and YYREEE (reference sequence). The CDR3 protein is CASSLGAGQGNEKLFF. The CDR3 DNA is TGTGCCAGCAGCCTCGGCGCGGGACAGGGGAATGAAAAACTGTTTTTT.

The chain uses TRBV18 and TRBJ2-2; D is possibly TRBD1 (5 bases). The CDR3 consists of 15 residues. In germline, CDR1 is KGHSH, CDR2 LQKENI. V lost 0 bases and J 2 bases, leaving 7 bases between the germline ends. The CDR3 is CASSPPGANTGELFF. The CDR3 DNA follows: TGTGCCAGCTCACCACCAGGGGCAAACACCGGGGAGCTGTTTTTT.

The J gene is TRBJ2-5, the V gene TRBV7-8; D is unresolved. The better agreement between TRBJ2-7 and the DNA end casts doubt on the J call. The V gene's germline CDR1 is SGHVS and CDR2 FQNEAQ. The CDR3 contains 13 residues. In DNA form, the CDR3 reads TGTGCCAGCAGCTTAGCACGAGGCTACGAGCAGTACTTC. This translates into CASSLARGYEQYF.